This TCR beta chain was recorded in a study of cytomegalovirus exposure and HLA in healthy donors. The CDR3 totals 15 residues. Germline trimming cut 6 bases from V and 7 bases from J; bases unmatched to any gene: 14. Germline V CDR1 and CDR2: MDHEN, SYDVKM. Both 60 Vbeta primers and 13 Jbeta primers went into the PCR. This table comes from immunoSEQ multiplex PCR, and its TCRdb copy is limited to in-frame clones, with some not included. The table has under 200,000 clones, almost 80% seen once. As for this clone: Its antigen is unidentified.

Study-level points and caveats: Being productive about 90% or about 30% of the time was typical of most TCR beta V segments in an earlier analysis. A few V segments could not be told apart, such as TRBV6-2 and TRBV6-3, and were left out. Rarity held for most TCR sequences, but there were some public TCRs that occurred in many donors.

Source material: PBMCs. The rearrangement links TRBV28 to TRBJ1-2, with 7 positions matching TRBD1. The sequence was collected from a young man in good health and CMV-seronegative. Written as DNA, the CDR3 is TGTGCCAGCAGCCCGGACAGGAAAACGGTCCGTGGCTACACCTTC. Protein product: CASSPDRKTVRGYTF.